This T cell receptor beta chain appears in the sequencing data of a study of blood T cells in healthy people across ages. Study overall: The template switching approach captured approximately one barcoded beta molecule for every two T cells.

Alongside a J-beta primer mix, a sample-barcoded 5' primer served in a second PCR lasting 7 to 11 cycles. A single record per CDR3 protein comes from TCRdb applying MiXCR to the 5' RACE reads. The data hold roughly 680,000 distinct CDR3 sequences, with roughly 50% observed a single time. CDR1 is MDHEN, CDR2 SYDVKM, per germline. The CDR3 has 14 residues. This TCR was recovered from a woman aged 60 to 75 in good health. The source material was blood. The chain is built from TRBV28 and TRBJ2-5, with 9 bases identical to TRBD1. With the DNA end fitting TRBJ2-7 better, the J assignment may be wrong. The CDR3 region has the DNA TGTGCCAGCACGGGACAGGGAGTATTGAACGAGCAGTACTTC. It yields the protein CASTGQGVLNEQYF.